A selection of T cell receptor beta chains follows, all from one sample in a study of CXCR3 chemokines and chemotherapy response in bladder cancer. Via MiXCR, TCRdb re-called the PCR reads, giving one row per CDR3 protein. The sample holds 1,700 or so distinct CDR3 sequences, 21% seen once. This sample was gathered from a patient whose treatment included neoadjuvant chemotherapy. The origin of the receptors is a human donor with bladder cancer that did not respond to neoadjuvant chemotherapy. Both conserved end residues are part of each CDR3. The D gene is left open where the match is weak. Clone size is given for some rows only: seen once, a few or many times, or a class if the clone is expanded.

len | abundance | d_gene | j_gene | v_gene | CDR3aa | CDR3nt
14 | medium-sized | - | TRBJ1-5 | TRBV6-2/TRBV6-3 | CASSFDSSNQPQHF | TGTGCCAGCAGTTTCGACAGTAGCAATCAGCCCCAGCATTTT
15 | - | - | TRBJ1-3 | TRBV28 | CASSFRFSSGNTIYF | TGTGCCAGCAGTTTTAGGTTCTCCTCTGGAAACACCATATATTTT
15 | - | TRBD2 | TRBJ2-3 | TRBV2 | CASSEAQTSADTQYF | TGTGCCAGCAGTGAAGCACAGACTAGCGCAGATACGCAGTATTTT
15 | medium-sized | TRBD1 | TRBJ1-6 | TRBV6-2/TRBV6-3 | CASSPGTVDNSPLHF | TGTGCCAGCAGCCCCGGGACAGTTGACAATTCACCCCTCCACTTT
15 | medium-sized | - | TRBJ1-3 | TRBV10-3 | CAIGPGGVSGNTIYF | TGTGCCATCGGCCCCGGGGGGGTCTCTGGAAACACCATATATTTT
16 | medium-sized | - | TRBJ1-6 | TRBV6-5 | CASSYSSATGNSPLHF | TGTGCCAGCAGTTACTCGTCGGCGACGGGAAATTCACCCCTCCACTTT
18 | large | TRBD2 | TRBJ2-3 | TRBV6-5 | CASSPFWGLAGRRDTQYF | TGTGCCAGCAGTCCCTTTTGGGGACTAGCGGGGAGAAGAGATACGCAGTATTTT
14 | many | TRBD1 | TRBJ1-4 | TRBV28 | CASTSGTGDEKLFF | TGTGCCAGCACCTCGGGGACAGGGGATGAAAAACTGTTTTTT
14 | few | - | TRBJ2-1 | TRBV7-9 | CASTDYFGVNEQFF | TGTGCCAGCACCGATTATTTTGGGGTCAATGAGCAGTTCTTC
18 | - | TRBD1 | TRBJ2-1 | TRBV6-5 | CASSYGIPGTGVTGEQFF | TGTGCCAGCAGTTACGGAATTCCCGGGACAGGGGTAACGGGTGAGCAGTTCTTC
15 | - | - | TRBJ1-6 | TRBV7-9 | CASSPASFLNSPLHF | TGTGCCAGCAGCCCCGCGAGCTTCCTAAATTCACCCCTCCACTTT
18 | few | - | TRBJ1-5 | TRBV20-1 | CSARSGVAIGYSNQPQHF | TGCAGTGCTAGATCGGGGGTTGCTATTGGTTATAGCAATCAGCCCCAGCATTTT
17 | large | TRBD1 | TRBJ1-6 | TRBV6-6 | CASSYQSTGQGNSPLHF | TGTGCCAGCAGTTACCAATCCACGGGACAGGGAAATTCACCCCTCCACTTT
13 | medium-sized | TRBD1 | TRBJ1-2 | TRBV27 | CASSRDRYYGYTF | TGTGCCAGCAGCCGGGACAGATACTATGGCTACACCTTC
17 | - | - | TRBJ1-5 | TRBV28 | CASSPPPRILSNQPQHF | TGTGCCAGCAGCCCACCCCCCCGTATTTTAAGCAATCAGCCCCAGCATTTT
16 | many | - | TRBJ1-3 | TRBV12-3/TRBV12-4 | CASSFGGLYSGNTIYF | TGTGCCAGCAGTTTTGGGGGGCTTTACTCTGGAAACACCATATATTTT
15 | medium-sized | - | TRBJ1-1 | TRBV6-5 | CASSYSAVTNTEAFF | TGTGCCAGCAGTTATTCGGCAGTGACGAACACTGAAGCTTTCTTT
15 | - | TRBD1 | TRBJ1-3 | TRBV12-3/TRBV12-4 | CASSPGGGAGNTIYF | TGTGCCAGCAGCCCAGGGGGTGGAGCGGGAAACACCATATATTTT
14 | medium-sized | - | TRBJ2-2 | TRBV19 | CASKPGRNTGELFF | TGTGCCAGTAAGCCGGGGAGGAACACCGGGGAGCTGTTTTTT
14 | medium-sized | - | TRBJ2-7 | TRBV29-1 | CSVGAGSLTYEQYF | TGCAGCGTTGGTGCAGGGAGCCTTACCTACGAGCAGTACTTC
15 | many | - | TRBJ2-1 | TRBV28 | CASSLSQGGGDEQFF | TGTGCCAGCAGTTTATCCCAGGGAGGTGGCGATGAGCAGTTCTTC
16 | - | TRBD2 | TRBJ2-5 | TRBV2 | CASNPATGGTQETQYF | TGTGCCAGCAACCCCGCAACGGGGGGGACCCAAGAGACCCAGTACTTC
14 | medium-sized | TRBD1 | TRBJ2-5 | TRBV28 | CASHRTGNVETQYF | TGTGCCAGCCATCGGACAGGGAATGTTGAGACCCAGTACTTC
16 | - | TRBD2 | TRBJ2-1 | TRBV19 | CASSLITSGAYNEQFF | TGTGCCAGTAGTCTAATAACTAGCGGGGCGTACAATGAGCAGTTCTTC
18 | - | TRBD2 | TRBJ2-3 | TRBV6-2/TRBV6-3 | CASSSQPGLAGEADTQYF | TGTGCCAGCAGTTCACAACCGGGACTAGCGGGGGAGGCAGATACGCAGTATTTT
13 | medium-sized | - | TRBJ1-2 | TRBV6-6 | CASSYYRPEGYTF | TGTGCCAGCAGTTATTATCGACCTGAAGGCTACACCTTC
18 | - | TRBD2 | TRBJ2-3 | TRBV7-4 | CASSPPLGLAGEADTQYF | TGTGCCAGCAGCCCACCCCTCGGACTAGCGGGGGAGGCAGATACGCAGTATTTT
16 | medium-sized | TRBD1 | TRBJ1-4 | TRBV5-6 | CASSTGTGGANEKLFF | TGTGCCAGCAGTACCGGGACAGGGGGTGCAAATGAAAAACTGTTTTTT
13 | medium-sized | - | TRBJ2-3 | TRBV27 | CASSFRRTDTQYF | TGTGCCAGCAGTTTCCGCCGCACAGATACGCAGTATTTT
14 | many | - | TRBJ2-1 | TRBV11-2 | CASSLENSYNEQFF | TGTGCCAGCAGCTTAGAAAACAGCTACAATGAGCAGTTCTTC
16 | medium-sized | TRBD2 | TRBJ2-3 | TRBV5-4 | CASSTKTGGSTDTQYF | TGTGCCAGCAGCACCAAAACGGGGGGTTCCACAGATACGCAGTATTTT
14 | medium-sized | TRBD1 | TRBJ1-3 | TRBV6-1 | CASRPRGAGNTIYF | TGTGCCAGCAGGCCCAGGGGGGCTGGAAACACCATATATTTT